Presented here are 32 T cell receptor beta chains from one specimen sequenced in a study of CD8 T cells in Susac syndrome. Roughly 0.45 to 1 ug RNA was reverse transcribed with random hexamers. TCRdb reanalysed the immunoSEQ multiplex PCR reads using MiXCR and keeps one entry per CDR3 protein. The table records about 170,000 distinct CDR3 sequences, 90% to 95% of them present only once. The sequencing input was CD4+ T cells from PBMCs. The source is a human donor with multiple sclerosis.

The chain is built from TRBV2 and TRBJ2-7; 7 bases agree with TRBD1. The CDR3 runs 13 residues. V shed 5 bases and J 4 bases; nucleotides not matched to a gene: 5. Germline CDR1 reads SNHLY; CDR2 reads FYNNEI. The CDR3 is CASSRYRGYEQYF. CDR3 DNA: TGTGCCAGCAGTCGGTACAGGGGATACGAGCAGTACTTC.

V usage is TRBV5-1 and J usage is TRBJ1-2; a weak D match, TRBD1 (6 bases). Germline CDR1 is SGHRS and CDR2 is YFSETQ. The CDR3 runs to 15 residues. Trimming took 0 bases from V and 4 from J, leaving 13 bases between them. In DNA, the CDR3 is TGCGCCAGCAGCTTGGGTAACAGGGTCGCCTATGGCTACACCTTC. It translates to CASSLGNRVAYGYTF.

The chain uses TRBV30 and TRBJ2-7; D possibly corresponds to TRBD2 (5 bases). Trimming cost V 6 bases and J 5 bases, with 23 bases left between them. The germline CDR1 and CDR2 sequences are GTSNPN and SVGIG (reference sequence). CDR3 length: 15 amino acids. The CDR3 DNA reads TGTGCCTGCCTCGGACCACTAGTCAGTATCCACGAGCAGTACTTC. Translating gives CACLGPLVSIHEQYF.

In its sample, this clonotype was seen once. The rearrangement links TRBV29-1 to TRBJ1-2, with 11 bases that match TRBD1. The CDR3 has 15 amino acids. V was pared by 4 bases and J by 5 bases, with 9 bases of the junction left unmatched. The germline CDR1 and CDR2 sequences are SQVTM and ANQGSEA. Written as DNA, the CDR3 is TGCAGCGTTGTTATCGGGACAGGGGGTTTTTATGGCTACACCTTC. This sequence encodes CSVVIGTGGFYGYTF.

The CDR3 loop is CATSDTVFNEQYF. DNA for the CDR3: TGTGCCACCAGTGACACAGTGTTTAACGAGCAGTACTTC. This rearrangement joins TRBV24-1 to TRBJ2-7; no definite D call. CDR1 and CDR2 from the germline V gene are KGHDR and SFDVKD. The CDR3 spans 13 residues. Between the trimmed V and J ends, which lost 4 bases and 5 bases, there was a span of 11 bases.

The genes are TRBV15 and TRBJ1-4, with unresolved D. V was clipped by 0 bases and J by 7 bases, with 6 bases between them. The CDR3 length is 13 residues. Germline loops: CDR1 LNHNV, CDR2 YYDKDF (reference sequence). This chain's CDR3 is CATSREALEKLFF. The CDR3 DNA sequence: TGTGCCACCAGCAGAGAGGCGCTTGAAAAACTGTTTTTT.

The CDR3 DNA reads TGTGCCTGGTCACAGGTCGGCAATCAGCCCCAGCATTTT. Protein product: CAWSQVGNQPQHF. The chain links TRBV30 to TRBJ1-5; D might be TRBD1 (5 bases). Germline CDR1 is GTSNPN and CDR2 is SVGIG (reference sequence). V lost 5 bases to trimming and J lost 2 bases, with 10 bases between them. The CDR3 runs 13 residues.

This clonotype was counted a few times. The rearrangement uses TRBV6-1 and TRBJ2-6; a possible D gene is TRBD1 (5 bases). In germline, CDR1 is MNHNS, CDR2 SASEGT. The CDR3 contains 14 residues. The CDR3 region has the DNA TGTGGCTGCAGGGCCGCTTGGGGGGCCAACGTCCTGACTTTC. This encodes CGCRAAWGANVLTF.

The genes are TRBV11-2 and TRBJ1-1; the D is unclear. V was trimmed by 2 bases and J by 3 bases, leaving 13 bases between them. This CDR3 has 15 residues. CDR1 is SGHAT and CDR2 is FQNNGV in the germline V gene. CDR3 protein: CASSLYLAGHTEAFF. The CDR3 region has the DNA TGTGCCAGCAGCTTATATTTGGCAGGCCACACTGAAGCTTTCTTT.

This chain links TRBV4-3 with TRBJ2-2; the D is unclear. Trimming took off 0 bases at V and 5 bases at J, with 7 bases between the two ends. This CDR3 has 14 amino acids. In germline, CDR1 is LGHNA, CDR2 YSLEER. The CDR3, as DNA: TGCGCCAGCAGCCAAGAGGGCGGTACCGGGGAGCTGTTTTTT. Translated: CASSQEGGTGELFF.

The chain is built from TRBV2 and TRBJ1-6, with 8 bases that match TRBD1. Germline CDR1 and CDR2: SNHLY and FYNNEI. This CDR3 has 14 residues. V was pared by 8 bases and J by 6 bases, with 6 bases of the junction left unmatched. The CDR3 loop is CASLGQGFNSPLHF. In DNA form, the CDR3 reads TGTGCCAGCCTTGGACAGGGCTTTAATTCACCCCTCCACTTT.

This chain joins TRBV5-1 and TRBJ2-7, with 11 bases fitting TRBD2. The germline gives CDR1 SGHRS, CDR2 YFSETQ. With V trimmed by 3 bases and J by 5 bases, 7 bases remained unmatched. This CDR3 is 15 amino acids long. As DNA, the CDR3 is TGCGCCAGCAGCTACTCACTAGCGGGAGTTGACGAGCAGTACTTC. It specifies CASSYSLAGVDEQYF.

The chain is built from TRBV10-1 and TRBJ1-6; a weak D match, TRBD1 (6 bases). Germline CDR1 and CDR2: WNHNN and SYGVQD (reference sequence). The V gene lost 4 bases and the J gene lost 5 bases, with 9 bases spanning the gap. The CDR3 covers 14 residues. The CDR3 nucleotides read TGCGCCAGCAGTGGGGACATTAATAATTCACCCCTCCACTTT. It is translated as CASSGDINNSPLHF.

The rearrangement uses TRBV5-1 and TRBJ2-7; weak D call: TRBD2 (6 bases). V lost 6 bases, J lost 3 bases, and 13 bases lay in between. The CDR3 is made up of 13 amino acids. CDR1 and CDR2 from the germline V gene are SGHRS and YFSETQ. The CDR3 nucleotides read TGCGCCAGCACCCGGGACTTAGGCTACGAGCAGTACTTC. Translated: CASTRDLGYEQYF. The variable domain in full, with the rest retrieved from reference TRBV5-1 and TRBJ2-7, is KAGVTQTPRYLIKTRGQQVTLSCSPISGHRSVSWYQQTPGQGLQFLFEYFSETQRNKGNFPGRFSGRQFSNSRSEMNVSTLELGDSALYLCASTRDLGYEQYFGPGTRLTVT.

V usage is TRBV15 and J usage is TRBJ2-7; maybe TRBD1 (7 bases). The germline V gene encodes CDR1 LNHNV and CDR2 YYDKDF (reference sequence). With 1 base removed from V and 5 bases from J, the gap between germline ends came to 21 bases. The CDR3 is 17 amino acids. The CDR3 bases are TGTGCCACCAGCAGAGGGGTCGGCAGGGGGGCTGTGGACGAGCAGTACTTC. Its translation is CATSRGVGRGAVDEQYF.

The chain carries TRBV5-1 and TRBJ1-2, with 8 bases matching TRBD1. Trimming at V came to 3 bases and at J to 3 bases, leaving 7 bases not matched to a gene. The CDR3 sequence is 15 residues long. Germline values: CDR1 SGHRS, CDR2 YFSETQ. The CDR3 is CASSSDRDGYYGYTF. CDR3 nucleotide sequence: TGCGCCAGCAGCTCGGACAGGGACGGGTACTATGGCTACACCTTC.

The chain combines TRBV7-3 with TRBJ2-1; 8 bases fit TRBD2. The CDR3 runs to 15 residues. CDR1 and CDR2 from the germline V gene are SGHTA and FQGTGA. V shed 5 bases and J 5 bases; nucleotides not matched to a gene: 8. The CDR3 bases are TGTGCCAGCAGCCCAATGAGTAGCGGGGACAATGAGCAGTTCTTC. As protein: CASSPMSSGDNEQFF. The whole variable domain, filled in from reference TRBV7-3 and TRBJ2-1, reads GAGVSQTPSNKVTEKGKYVELRCDPISGHTALYWYRQSLGQGPEFLIYFQGTGAADDSGLPNDRFFAVRPEGSVSTLKIQRTERGDSAVYLCASSPMSSGDNEQFFGPGTRLTVL.

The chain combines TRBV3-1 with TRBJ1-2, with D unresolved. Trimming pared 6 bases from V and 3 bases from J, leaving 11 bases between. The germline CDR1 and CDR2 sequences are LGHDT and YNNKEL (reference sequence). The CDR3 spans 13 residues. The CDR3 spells CASSHGRDYGYTF. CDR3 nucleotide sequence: TGTGCCAGCAGTCATGGACGGGACTATGGCTACACCTTC. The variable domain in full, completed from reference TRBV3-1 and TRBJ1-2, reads DTAVSQTPKYLVTQMGNDKSIKCEQNLGHDTMYWYKQDSKKFLKIMFSYNNKELIINETVPNRFSPKSPDKAHLNLHINSLELGDSAVYFCASSHGRDYGYTFGSGTRLTVV.

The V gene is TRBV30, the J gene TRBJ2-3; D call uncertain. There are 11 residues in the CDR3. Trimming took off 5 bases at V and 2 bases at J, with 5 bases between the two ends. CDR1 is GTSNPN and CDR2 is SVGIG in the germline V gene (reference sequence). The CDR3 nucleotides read TGTGCCTGGGGGAACACAGATACGCAGTATTTT. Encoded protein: CAWGNTDTQYF.

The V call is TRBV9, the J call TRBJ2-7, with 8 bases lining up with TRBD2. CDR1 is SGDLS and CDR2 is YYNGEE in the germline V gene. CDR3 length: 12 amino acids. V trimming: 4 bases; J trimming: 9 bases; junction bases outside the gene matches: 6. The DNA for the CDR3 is TGTGCCAGCAGCCGGGAGGGGGTTGGGCAGTACTTC. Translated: CASSREGVGQYF. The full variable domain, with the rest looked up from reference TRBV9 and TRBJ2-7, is DSGVTQTPKHLITATGQRVTLRCSPRSGDLSVYWYQQSLDQGLQFLIQYYNGEERAKGNILERFSAQQFPDLHSELNLSSLELGDSALYFCASSREGVGQYFGPGTRLTVT.

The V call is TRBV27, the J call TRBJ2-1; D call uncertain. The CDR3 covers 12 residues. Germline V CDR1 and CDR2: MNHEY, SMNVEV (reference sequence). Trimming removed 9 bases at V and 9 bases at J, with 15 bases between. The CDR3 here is CASGPTYGEQFF. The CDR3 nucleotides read TGTGCCAGTGGACCAACGTACGGTGAGCAGTTCTTC.

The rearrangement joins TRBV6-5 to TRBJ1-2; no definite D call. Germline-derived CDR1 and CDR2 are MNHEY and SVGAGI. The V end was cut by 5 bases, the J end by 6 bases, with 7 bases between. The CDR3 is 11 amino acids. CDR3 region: CASSNGHGYTF. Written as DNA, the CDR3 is TGTGCCAGCAGTAACGGCCATGGCTACACCTTC.

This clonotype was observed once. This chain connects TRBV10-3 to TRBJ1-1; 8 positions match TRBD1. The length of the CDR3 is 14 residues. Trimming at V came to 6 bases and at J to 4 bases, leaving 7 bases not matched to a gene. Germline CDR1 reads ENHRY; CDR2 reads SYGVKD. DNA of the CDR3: TGTGCCATCAGCGGAGACAGGGGAGGCACTGAAGCTTTCTTT. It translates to CAISGDRGGTEAFF.

The CDR3 DNA reads TGTGCCAGCAGCCCCTCAGGGTCCGGGCAGTTCTTC. The encoded protein is CASSPSGSGQFF. The J gene is TRBJ2-1, the V gene TRBV7-2; possible D gene TRBD1, 5 bases. The CDR3 is 12 amino acids. Trimming removed 5 bases at V and 12 bases at J, with 14 bases between. Germline V gene sequence: CDR1 SGHTA, CDR2 FQGNSA. Together with reference TRBV7-2 and TRBJ2-1, the CDR3 gives the full variable domain: GAGVSQSPSNKVTEKGKDVELRCDPISGHTALYWYRQSLGQGLEFLIYFQGNSAPDKSGLPSDRFSAERTGGSVSTLTIQRTQQEDSAVYLCASSPSGSGQFFGPGTRLTVL.

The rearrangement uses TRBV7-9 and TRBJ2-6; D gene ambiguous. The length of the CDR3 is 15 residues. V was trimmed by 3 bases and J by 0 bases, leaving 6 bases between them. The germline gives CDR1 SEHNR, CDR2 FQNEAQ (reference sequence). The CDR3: CASSFPGSGANVLTF. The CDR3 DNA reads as TGTGCCAGCAGCTTCCCAGGCTCTGGGGCCAACGTCCTGACTTTC.

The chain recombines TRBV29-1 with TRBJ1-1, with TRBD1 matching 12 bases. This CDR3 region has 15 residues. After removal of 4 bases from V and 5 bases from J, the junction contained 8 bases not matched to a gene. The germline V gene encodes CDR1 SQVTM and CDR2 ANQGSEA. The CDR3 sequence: CSVVGTGGHETEAFF. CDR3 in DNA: TGCAGCGTTGTTGGGACAGGGGGCCATGAAACTGAAGCTTTCTTT.

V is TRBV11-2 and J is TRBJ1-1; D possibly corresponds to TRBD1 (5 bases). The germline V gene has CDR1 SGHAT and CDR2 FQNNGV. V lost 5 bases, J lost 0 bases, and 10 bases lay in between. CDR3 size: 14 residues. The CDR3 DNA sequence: TGTGCCAGCAGCGGGGGGGTTATGAACACTGAAGCTTTCTTT. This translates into CASSGGVMNTEAFF.

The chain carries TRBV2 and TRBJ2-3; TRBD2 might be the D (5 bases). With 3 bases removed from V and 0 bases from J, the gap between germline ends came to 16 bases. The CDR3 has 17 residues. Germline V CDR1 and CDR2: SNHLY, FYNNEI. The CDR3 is CASSDLPSGASTDTQYF. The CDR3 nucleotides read TGTGCCAGCAGTGACCTCCCCAGCGGAGCTAGCACAGATACGCAGTATTTT. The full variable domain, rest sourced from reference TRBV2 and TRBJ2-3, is EPEVTQTPSHQVTQMGQEVILRCVPISNHLYFYWYRQILGQKVEFLVSFYNNEISEKSEIFDDQFSVERPDGSNFTLKIRSTKLEDSAMYFCASSDLPSGASTDTQYFGPGTRLTVL.

The CDR3 region has the DNA TGTGCCAGCAGTTTTCGAGGGGAGGCTTTCTTT. This translates into CASSFRGEAFF. The rearrangement links TRBV12-3 or TRBV12-4 to TRBJ1-1; TRBD1 is a possible D gene (5 bases). The CDR3 is 11 amino acids. V was shortened by 3 bases and J by 11 bases, with 10 bases between the two germline ends.

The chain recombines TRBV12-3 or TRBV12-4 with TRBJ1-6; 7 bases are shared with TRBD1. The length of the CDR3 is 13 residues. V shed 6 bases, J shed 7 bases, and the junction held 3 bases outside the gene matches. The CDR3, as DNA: TGTGCCAGCAGCGGACAGGAGAATTCACCCCTCCACTTT. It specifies CASSGQENSPLHF.

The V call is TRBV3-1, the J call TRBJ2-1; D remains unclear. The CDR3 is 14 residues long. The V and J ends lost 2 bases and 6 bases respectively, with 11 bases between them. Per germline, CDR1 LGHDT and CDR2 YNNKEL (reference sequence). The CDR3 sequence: CASSQPPIVNEQFF. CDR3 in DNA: TGTGCCAGCAGCCAACCACCGATCGTCAATGAGCAGTTCTTC.

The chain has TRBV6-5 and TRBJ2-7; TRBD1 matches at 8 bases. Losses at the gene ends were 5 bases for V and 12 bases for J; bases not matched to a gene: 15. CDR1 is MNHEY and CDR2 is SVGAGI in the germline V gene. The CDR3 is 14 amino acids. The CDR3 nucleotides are TGTGCCAGCAGTCTATGGACAGGGATCTCATCATTGTACTTC. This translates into CASSLWTGISSLYF.